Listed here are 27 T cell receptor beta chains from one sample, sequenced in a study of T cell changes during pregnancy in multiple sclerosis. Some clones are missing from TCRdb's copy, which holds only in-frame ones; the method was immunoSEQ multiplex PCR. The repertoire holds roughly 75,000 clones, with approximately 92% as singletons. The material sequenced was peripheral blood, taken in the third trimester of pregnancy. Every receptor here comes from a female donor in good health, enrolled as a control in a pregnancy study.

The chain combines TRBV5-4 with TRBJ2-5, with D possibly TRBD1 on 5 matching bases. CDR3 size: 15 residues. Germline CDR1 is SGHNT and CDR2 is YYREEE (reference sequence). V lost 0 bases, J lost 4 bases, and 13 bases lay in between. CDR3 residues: CASSLVGQGGETQYF. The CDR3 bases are TGTGCCAGCAGCTTGGTGGGGCAGGGCGGAGAGACCCAGTACTTC.

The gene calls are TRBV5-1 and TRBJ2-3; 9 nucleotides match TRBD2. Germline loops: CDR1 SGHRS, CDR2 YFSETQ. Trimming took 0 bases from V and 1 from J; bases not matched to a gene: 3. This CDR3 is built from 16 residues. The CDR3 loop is CASSLASGARTDTQYF. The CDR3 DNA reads TGCGCCAGCAGCTTGGCTAGCGGGGCACGCACAGATACGCAGTATTTT.

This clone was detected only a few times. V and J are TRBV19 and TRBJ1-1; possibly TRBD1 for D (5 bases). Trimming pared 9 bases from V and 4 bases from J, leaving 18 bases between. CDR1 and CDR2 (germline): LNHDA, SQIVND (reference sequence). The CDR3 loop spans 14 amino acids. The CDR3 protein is CASRFGGERTEAFF. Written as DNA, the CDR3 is TGTGCCAGCAGATTCGGAGGGGAGCGCACTGAAGCTTTCTTT.

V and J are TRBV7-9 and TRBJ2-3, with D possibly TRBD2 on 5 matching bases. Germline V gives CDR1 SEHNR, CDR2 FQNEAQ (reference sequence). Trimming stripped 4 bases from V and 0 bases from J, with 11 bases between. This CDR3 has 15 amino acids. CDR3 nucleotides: TGTGCCAGCAGCTATCCTAGCAGAAGCACAGATACGCAGTATTTT. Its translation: CASSYPSRSTDTQYF.

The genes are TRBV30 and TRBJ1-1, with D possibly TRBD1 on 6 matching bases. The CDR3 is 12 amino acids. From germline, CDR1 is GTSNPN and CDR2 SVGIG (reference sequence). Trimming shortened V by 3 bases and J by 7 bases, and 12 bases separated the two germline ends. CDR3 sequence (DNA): TGTGCCTGGAGGGCAGGGGATGGTGAAGCTTTCTTT. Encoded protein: CAWRAGDGEAFF.

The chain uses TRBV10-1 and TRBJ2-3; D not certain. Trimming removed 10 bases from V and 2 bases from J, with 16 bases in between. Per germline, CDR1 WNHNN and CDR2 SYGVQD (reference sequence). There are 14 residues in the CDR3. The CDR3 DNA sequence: TGCGCCACCGCCGGAAAGCAGGTCACAGATACGCAGTATTTT. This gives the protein CATAGKQVTDTQYF.

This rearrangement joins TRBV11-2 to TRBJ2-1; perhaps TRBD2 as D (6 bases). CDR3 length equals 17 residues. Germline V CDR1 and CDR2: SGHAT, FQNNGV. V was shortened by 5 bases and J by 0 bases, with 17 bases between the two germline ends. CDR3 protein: CASSPLRETSSYNEQFF. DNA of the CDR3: TGTGCCAGCAGCCCCCTGCGGGAAACGAGCTCCTACAATGAGCAGTTCTTC.

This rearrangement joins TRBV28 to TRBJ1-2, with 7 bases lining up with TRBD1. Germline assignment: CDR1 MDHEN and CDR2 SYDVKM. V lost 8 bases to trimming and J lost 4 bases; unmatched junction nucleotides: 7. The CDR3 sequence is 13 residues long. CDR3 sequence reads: CASAPTGSYGYTF. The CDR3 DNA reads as TGTGCCAGCGCCCCGACAGGGAGCTATGGCTACACCTTC.

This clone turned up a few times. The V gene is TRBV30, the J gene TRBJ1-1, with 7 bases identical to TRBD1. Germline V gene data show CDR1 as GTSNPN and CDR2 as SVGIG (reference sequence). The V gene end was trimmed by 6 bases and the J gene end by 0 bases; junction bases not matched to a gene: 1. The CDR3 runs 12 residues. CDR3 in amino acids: CACDRVNTEAFF. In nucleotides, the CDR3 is TGTGCCTGTGACAGGGTGAACACTGAAGCTTTCTTT.

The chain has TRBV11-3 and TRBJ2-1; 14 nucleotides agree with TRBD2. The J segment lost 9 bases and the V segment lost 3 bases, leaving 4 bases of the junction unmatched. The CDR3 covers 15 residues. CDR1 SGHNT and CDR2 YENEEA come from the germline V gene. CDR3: CASSFGLAGGGEQFF. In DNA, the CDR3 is TGTGCCAGCAGCTTCGGACTAGCGGGAGGCGGTGAGCAGTTCTTC.

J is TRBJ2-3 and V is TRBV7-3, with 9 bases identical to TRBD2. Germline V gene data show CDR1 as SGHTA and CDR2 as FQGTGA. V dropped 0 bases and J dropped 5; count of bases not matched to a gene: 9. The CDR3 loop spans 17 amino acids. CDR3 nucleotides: TGTGCCAGCAGCTTAACGCCAGGCGGGGGGGCCGAAGATACGCAGTATTTT. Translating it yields CASSLTPGGGAEDTQYF.

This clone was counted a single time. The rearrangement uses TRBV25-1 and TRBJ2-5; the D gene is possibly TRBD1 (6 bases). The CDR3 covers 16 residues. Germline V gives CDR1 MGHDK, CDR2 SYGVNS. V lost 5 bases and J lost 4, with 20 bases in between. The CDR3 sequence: CASSSRDTLLRETQYF. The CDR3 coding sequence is TGTGCCAGCAGTAGCCGGGACACCCTCCTGCGAGAGACCCAGTACTTC.

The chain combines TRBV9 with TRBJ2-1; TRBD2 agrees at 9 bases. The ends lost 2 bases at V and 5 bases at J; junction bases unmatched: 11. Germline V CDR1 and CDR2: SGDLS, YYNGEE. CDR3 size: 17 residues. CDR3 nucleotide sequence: TGTGCCAGCAGCGTTGCTAGCGGGGTGAAGGGAGACAATGAGCAGTTCTTC. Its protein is CASSVASGVKGDNEQFF.

The CDR3 DNA is TGTGCCAGCTCAGGGGACAATAATCAGCCCCAGCATTTT. This translates into CASSGDNNQPQHF. This chain uses TRBV18 with TRBJ1-5; D is possibly TRBD1 (6 bases). Per the germline V gene, CDR1 is KGHSH and CDR2 is LQKENI. Between the trimmed V and J ends, which lost 5 bases and 4 bases, there was a span of 9 bases. The CDR3 has 13 amino acids.

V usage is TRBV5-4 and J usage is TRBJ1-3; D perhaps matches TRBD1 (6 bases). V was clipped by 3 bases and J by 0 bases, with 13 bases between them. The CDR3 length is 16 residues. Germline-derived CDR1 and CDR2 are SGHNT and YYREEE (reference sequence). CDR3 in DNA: TGTGCCAGCAGCTCCAGGACAGTACCCTCTGGAAACACCATATATTTT. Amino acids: CASSSRTVPSGNTIYF. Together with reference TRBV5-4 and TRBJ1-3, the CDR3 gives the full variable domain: ETGVTQSPTHLIKTRGQQVTLRCSSQSGHNTVSWYQQALGQGPQFIFQYYREEENGRGNFPPRFSGLQFPNYSSELNVNALELDDSALYLCASSSRTVPSGNTIYFGEGSWLTVV.

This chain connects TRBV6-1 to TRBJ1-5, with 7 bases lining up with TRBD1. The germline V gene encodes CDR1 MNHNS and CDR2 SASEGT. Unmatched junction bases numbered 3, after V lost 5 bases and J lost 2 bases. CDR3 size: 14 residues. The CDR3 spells CASSTDRGNQPQHF. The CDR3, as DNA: TGTGCCAGCAGTACTGACAGGGGCAATCAGCCCCAGCATTTT.

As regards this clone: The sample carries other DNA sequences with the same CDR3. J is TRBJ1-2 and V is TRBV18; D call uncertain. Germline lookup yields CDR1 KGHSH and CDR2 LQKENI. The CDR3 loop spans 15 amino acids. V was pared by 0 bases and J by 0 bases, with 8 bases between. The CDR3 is CASSPPGAANYGYTF. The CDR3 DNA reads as TGTGCCAGCTCACCACCGGGCGCTGCTAACTATGGCTACACCTTC.

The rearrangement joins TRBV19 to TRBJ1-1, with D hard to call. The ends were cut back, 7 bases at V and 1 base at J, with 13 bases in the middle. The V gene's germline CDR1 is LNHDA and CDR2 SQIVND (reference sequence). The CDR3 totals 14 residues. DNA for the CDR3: TGTGCCAGTACCCTGGCCAGGCAGAACACTGAAGCTTTCTTT. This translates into CASTLARQNTEAFF.

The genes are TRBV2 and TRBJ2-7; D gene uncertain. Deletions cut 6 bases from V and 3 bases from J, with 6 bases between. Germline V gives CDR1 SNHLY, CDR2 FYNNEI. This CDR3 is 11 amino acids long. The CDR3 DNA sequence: TGTGCCAGCAGGTATTACTACGAGCAGTACTTC. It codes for CASRYYYEQYF.

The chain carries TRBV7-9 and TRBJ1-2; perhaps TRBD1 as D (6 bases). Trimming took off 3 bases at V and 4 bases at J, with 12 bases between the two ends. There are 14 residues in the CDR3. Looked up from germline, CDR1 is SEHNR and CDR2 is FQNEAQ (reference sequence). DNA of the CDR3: TGTGCCAGCAGCTTCCCACAGGGTGGCTATGGCTACACCTTC. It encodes CASSFPQGGYGYTF.

The CDR3 spells CASSEAEGGYGREKLFF. In DNA form, the CDR3 reads TGTGCCAGCAGTGAAGCCGAGGGTGGATACGGTCGGGAAAAACTGTTTTTT. The V call is TRBV2, the J call TRBJ1-4; no firm D call. Germline V gene sequence: CDR1 SNHLY, CDR2 FYNNEI. This CDR3 has 17 amino acids. V gave up 0 bases and J gave up 8 bases, with 19 bases separating them.

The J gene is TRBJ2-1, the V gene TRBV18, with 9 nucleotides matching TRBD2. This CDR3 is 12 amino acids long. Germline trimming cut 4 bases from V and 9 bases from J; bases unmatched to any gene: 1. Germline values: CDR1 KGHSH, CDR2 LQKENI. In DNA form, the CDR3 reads TGTGCCAGCTCACTGACTAGCGGTGAGCAGTTCTTC. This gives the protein CASSLTSGEQFF.

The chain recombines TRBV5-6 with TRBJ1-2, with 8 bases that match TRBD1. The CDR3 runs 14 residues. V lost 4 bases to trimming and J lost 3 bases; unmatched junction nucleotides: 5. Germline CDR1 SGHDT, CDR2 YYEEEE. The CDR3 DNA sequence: TGTGCCAGCAGCACACCGACAGGGGACTATGGCTACACCTTC. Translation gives CASSTPTGDYGYTF.

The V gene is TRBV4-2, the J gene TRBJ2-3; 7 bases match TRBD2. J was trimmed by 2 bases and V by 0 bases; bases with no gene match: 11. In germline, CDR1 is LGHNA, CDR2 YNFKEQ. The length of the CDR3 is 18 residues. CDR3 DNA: TGTGCCAGCAGCCAAGAAGTTCTGGGGCTAGCGGCCACAGATACGCAGTATTTT. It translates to CASSQEVLGLAATDTQYF.

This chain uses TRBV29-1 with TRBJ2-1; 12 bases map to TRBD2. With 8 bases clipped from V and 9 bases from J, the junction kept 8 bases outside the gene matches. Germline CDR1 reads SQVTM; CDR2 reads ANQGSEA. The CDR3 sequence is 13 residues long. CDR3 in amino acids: CSSRLAGAFEQFF. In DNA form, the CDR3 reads TGCAGCTCAAGACTAGCGGGGGCCTTTGAGCAGTTCTTC.

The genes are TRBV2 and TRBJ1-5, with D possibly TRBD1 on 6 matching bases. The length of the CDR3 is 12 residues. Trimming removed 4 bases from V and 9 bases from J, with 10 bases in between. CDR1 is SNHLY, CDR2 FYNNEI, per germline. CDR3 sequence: CASSGVGGPQHF. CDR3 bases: TGTGCCAGCAGTGGTGTAGGGGGGCCCCAGCATTTT.

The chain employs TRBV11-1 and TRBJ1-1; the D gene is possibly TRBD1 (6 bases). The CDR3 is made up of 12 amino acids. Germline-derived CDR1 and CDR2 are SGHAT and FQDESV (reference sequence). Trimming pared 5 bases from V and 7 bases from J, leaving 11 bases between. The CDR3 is CASSRTGIEAFF. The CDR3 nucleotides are TGTGCCAGCAGCCGTACAGGGATTGAAGCTTTCTTT.